These 6 T cell receptor beta chains share one sample of origin, sequenced in a study of beta chain features in type 1 diabetes. The study, taken as a whole, reports: A moderate, significant TCRB CDR3 shortening appeared in type 1 diabetes across four CD4+ subsets.

Of the isolated RNA, all was reverse transcribed, and so the sequenced material was expressed TCRB transcripts. Clones were sequenced by immunoSEQ multiplex PCR, and TCRdb holds only the in-frame ones, with some missing. The sample records under 850,000 clones, around an eighth being singletons. These receptors have no known antigen. The source material was naive CD4+ T cells from blood. The receptor source for this set is a man younger than 30 with type 1 diabetes.

This clone was seen more than once but under ten times. This CDR3 is also generated by other DNA sequences in the sample. The chain combines TRBV28 with TRBJ2-7; D may correspond to TRBD1 or TRBD2 (5 bases each). The length of the CDR3 is 13 residues. Germline loops: CDR1 MDHEN, CDR2 SYDVKM. Trimming removed 3 bases at V and 2 bases at J, with 8 bases between. In DNA, the CDR3 is TGTGCCAGCAGTTTGCAGGGACCCTACGAGCAGTACTTC. It yields the protein CASSLQGPYEQYF.

The genes are TRBV29-1 and TRBJ1-2; D remains unclear. V was clipped by 3 bases and J by 2 bases, with 7 bases between them. The germline V gene has CDR1 SQVTM and CDR2 ANQGSEA. The CDR3 extends over 12 amino acids. This chain's CDR3 is CSVDQANYGYTF. DNA of the CDR3: TGCAGCGTTGACCAAGCCAACTATGGCTACACCTTC.

The rearrangement uses TRBV13 and TRBJ1-2; D gene ambiguous. Trimming removed 0 bases from V and 3 bases from J, with 8 bases in between. The CDR3 sequence is 14 residues long. CDR1 and CDR2 from the germline V gene are PRHDT and FYEKMQ (reference sequence). CDR3: CASSLGQSDYGYTF. Here the CDR3 DNA reads TGTGCCAGCAGCTTAGGACAGTCCGACTATGGCTACACCTTC.

This clone was counted only a few times. The chain combines TRBV5-1 with TRBJ1-5; D remains ambiguous. The V end lost 0 bases, the J end lost 6 bases, and 10 bases lay between the germline ends. CDR1 is SGHRS and CDR2 is YFSETQ in the germline V gene. CDR3 size: 14 residues. CDR3 in amino acids: CASSLVGEGQPQHF. The CDR3 DNA follows: TGCGCCAGCAGCTTGGTCGGGGAGGGTCAGCCCCAGCATTTT. The full variable domain, with the rest looked up from reference TRBV5-1 and TRBJ1-5, is KAGVTQTPRYLIKTRGQQVTLSCSPISGHRSVSWYQQTPGQGLQFLFEYFSETQRNKGNFPGRFSGRQFSNSRSEMNVSTLELGDSALYLCASSLVGEGQPQHFGDGTRLSIL.

This rearrangement joins TRBV13 to TRBJ2-7; D uncertain. Germline V gene lookup returns CDR1 PRHDT and CDR2 FYEKMQ (reference sequence). V was clipped by 6 bases and J by 3 bases, with 9 bases between them. The CDR3 has 12 residues. The CDR3 region is CASSARYYEQYF. Written as DNA, the CDR3 is TGTGCCAGCAGTGCACGTTACTACGAGCAGTACTTC.

This rearrangement joins TRBV14 to TRBJ1-2; D is possibly TRBD1 (6 bases). The germline V gene has CDR1 SGHDN and CDR2 FVKESK. The length of the CDR3 is 15 residues. The V end lost 3 bases, the J end lost 7 bases, and 18 bases lay between the germline ends. CDR3 amino acids: CASSHSRGPRGGYTF. Here the CDR3 DNA reads TGTGCCAGCAGCCATTCCAGGGGCCCCAGGGGTGGCTACACCTTC.